Below, 17 T cell receptor beta chains from the same sample are listed, as sequenced in a study of OX40 agonist ivuxolimab in advanced cancers. Library generation was performed with the immunoSEQ multiplex PCR assay. This is the immuneACCESS table as TCRdb keeps it, with only in-frame sequences that have V and J called. A part of the clones is gone; compared with another copy, unresolved V genes explain less than half, and the rest is unexplained. This sample lists about 55,000 clones; about four fifths were detected once. The leading ten clones occupy around 4.6% of the sample. Source: CD4+ or CD8+ T cells sorted from blood, taken in a trial of the OX40 agonist ivuxolimab. These TCRs come from an adult with an advanced solid tumor such as melanoma, head and neck, liver or kidney cancer.

The J gene is TRBJ1-4, the V gene TRBV7-2; D remains ambiguous. This CDR3 contains 15 residues. Germline values: CDR1 SGHTA, CDR2 FQGNSA. With 1 base removed from V and 7 bases from J, the gap between germline ends came to 13 bases. The CDR3 DNA reads as TGTGCCAGCAGCTTAGGGACGAAATCAGGTGAAAAACTGTTTTTT. Translated: CASSLGTKSGEKLFF.

The genes are TRBV11-3 and TRBJ1-1; possibly TRBD1 for D (6 bases). CDR3 size: 12 residues. Germline V gives CDR1 SGHNT, CDR2 YENEEA. Trimming removed 1 base from V and 8 bases from J, with 8 bases in between. The CDR3 DNA is TGTGCCAGCAGCTTAGGACAGGCAGAAGCTTTCTTT. Its protein product is CASSLGQAEAFF.

The chain carries TRBV19 and TRBJ2-1; possible D gene TRBD2, 6 bases. The CDR3 is made up of 14 amino acids. V was shortened by 4 bases and J by 8 bases, with 15 bases between the two germline ends. The germline V gene encodes CDR1 LNHDA and CDR2 SQIVND (reference sequence). CDR3 nucleotides: TGTGCCAGTAGTACCCGCAGCGGGTCCGATGAGCAGTTCTTC. Encoded protein: CASSTRSGSDEQFF.

CDR3 sequence: CASSKERGGYEQYF. Here the CDR3 DNA reads TGTGCCAGCAGCAAAGAAAGAGGGGGTTACGAGCAGTACTTC. V and J are TRBV7-2 and TRBJ2-7; the D gene is possibly TRBD1 (6 bases). Germline CDR1 reads SGHTA; CDR2 reads FQGNSA. The ends were cut back, 5 bases at V and 4 bases at J, with 15 bases in the middle. The CDR3 contains 14 residues.

The V call is TRBV5-4, the J call TRBJ2-5; D possibly corresponds to TRBD2 (5 bases). Trimming stripped 1 base from V and 5 bases from J, with 12 bases between. This CDR3 comprises 14 residues. The germline CDR1 and CDR2 sequences are SGHNT and YYREEE (reference sequence). The CDR3 bases are TGTGCCAGCAGCTTGCAGTCGAGAGGGGAGACCCAGTACTTC. Residues: CASSLQSRGETQYF.

This clone was detected only once. The chain combines TRBV6-5 with TRBJ2-7, with 9 bases matching TRBD1. After removal of 6 bases from V and 2 bases from J, the junction contained 2 bases not matched to a gene. The CDR3 consists of 13 residues. Per the germline V gene, CDR1 is MNHEY and CDR2 is SVGAGI. Here the CDR3 DNA reads TGTGCCAGCAGACAGGGGGCCCCCTACGAGCAGTACTTC. Translating it yields CASRQGAPYEQYF.

The gene calls are TRBV7-2 and TRBJ2-1; 7 positions match TRBD2. CDR3 length equals 16 residues. The germline gives CDR1 SGHTA, CDR2 FQGNSA. The trim removed 1 base at V and 6 bases at J, leaving 9 bases unmatched. The CDR3 nucleotides read TGTGCCAGCAGCTTAGTTCCGCGGGAGTGGTCCAATGAGCAGTTCTTC. As protein: CASSLVPREWSNEQFF.

The chain uses TRBV6-6 and TRBJ1-1; TRBD1 agrees at 7 bases. V trimming: 6 bases; J trimming: 6 bases; junction bases outside the gene matches: 13. This CDR3 is built from 15 residues. Looked up from germline, CDR1 is MNHNY and CDR2 is SVGAGI (reference sequence). CDR3 DNA: TGTGCCAGCAGGCCACCAACAGGGGTTCGCGCTGAAGCTTTCTTT. Translation: CASRPPTGVRAEAFF.

The genes are TRBV11-2 and TRBJ1-2; perhaps TRBD1 as D (6 bases). CDR1 and CDR2 (germline): SGHAT, FQNNGV. V lost 5 bases and J lost 8, with 18 bases in between. The CDR3 has 14 residues. The CDR3 nucleotides are TGTGCCAGCAGCCCAAATAGGGGCCAGGGGGGCTACACCTTC. Amino acids: CASSPNRGQGGYTF. Together with reference TRBV11-2 and TRBJ1-2, the CDR3 gives the full variable domain: EAGVAQSPRYKIIEKRQSVAFWCNPISGHATLYWYQQILGQGPKLLIQFQNNGVVDDSQLPKDRFSAERLKGVDSTLKIQPAKLEDSAVYLCASSPNRGQGGYTFGSGTRLTVV.

The chain carries TRBV21-1 and TRBJ2-7; the D call of TRBD2 is as the table states it, not checked on the DNA. TRBV21-1 is a recognized pseudogene. There are 16 residues in the CDR3. DNA for the CDR3: TGTGCCAGCAGCAAAGAGGAGCGGGAGGGAGAAGACGAGCAGTACTTC. Translated, it gives CASSKEEREGEDEQYF.

The chain is built from TRBV6-1 and TRBJ2-4; no firm D call. This CDR3 is 13 amino acids long. V was pared by 3 bases and J by 4 bases, with 7 bases between. Germline CDR1 MNHNS, CDR2 SASEGT. The CDR3 DNA follows: TGTGCCAGCAGTGAGGTTTGGAAAAACATTCAGTACTTC. This sequence encodes CASSEVWKNIQYF.

The chain uses TRBV6-1 and TRBJ1-2, with a weak D call TRBD1 (5 bases). CDR1 and CDR2 from the germline V gene are MNHNS and SASEGT. The CDR3 consists of 13 residues. V was cut by 6 bases and J by 0 bases, with 8 bases left in between. CDR3 coding DNA: TGTGCCAGCAGGTTGGACACTAACTATGGCTACACCTTC. Translating it yields CASRLDTNYGYTF.

The chain has TRBV5-6 and TRBJ2-3; D is uncertain. CDR3 length: 17 amino acids. CDR1 SGHDT and CDR2 YYEEEE come from the germline V gene. Trimming pared 4 bases from V and 3 bases from J, leaving 21 bases between. CDR3 sequence: CASSLPGAWEGTDTQYF. CDR3 coding DNA: TGTGCCAGCAGCCTTCCGGGTGCCTGGGAAGGGACAGATACGCAGTATTTT.

The chain links TRBV5-1 to TRBJ2-2; 7 nucleotides agree with TRBD1. The CDR3 runs 15 residues. CDR1 SGHRS and CDR2 YFSETQ come from the germline V gene. The V segment lost 6 bases and the J segment 6 bases; nucleotides outside the gene matches: 11. The CDR3 protein is CASTLDRADAGELFF. CDR3 coding DNA: TGCGCCAGCACCCTAGACAGGGCCGACGCCGGGGAGCTGTTTTTT.

The chain joins TRBV28 to TRBJ2-1, with 11 bases lining up with TRBD1. The germline gives CDR1 MDHEN, CDR2 SYDVKM. V shed 5 bases and J 6 bases; nucleotides not matched to a gene: 3. This CDR3 has 14 amino acids. The CDR3 DNA is TGTGCCAGCAGTATGGACAGGGGGCCCAATGAGCAGTTCTTC. Protein product: CASSMDRGPNEQFF.

The CDR3 coding sequence is TGTGCCAGCTCACCGTCCGGGGGGAACGAGCAGTACTTC. Protein sequence: CASSPSGGNEQYF. The chain uses TRBV18 and TRBJ2-7; TRBD2 agrees at 7 bases. The CDR3 consists of 13 residues. The germline gives CDR1 KGHSH, CDR2 LQKENI. The junction had 4 bases not matched to a gene; V was cut back by 3 bases and J by 5 bases.

V is TRBV7-7 and J is TRBJ2-5; D not certain. Trimming left V 10 bases short and J 5 bases short, with 11 bases between. Germline V gene sequence: CDR1 SSHAT, CDR2 FNYEAQ (reference sequence). The CDR3 length is 11 residues. CDR3 in DNA: TGTGCCACCTCGTACCGGGAGACCCAGTACTTC. The encoded protein is CATSYRETQYF.